A single sample gave rise to the 13 T cell receptor beta chains below, sequenced in a study of CXCR3-negative and CXCR3-positive naive CD8 T cells. Study outcomes and limitations: In CXCR3-positive naive cells, the TRB CDR3s were more hydrophobic than in CXCR3-negative naive cells.

Their antigen targets remain unknown. UMI-tagged TRB cDNA libraries were built via 5' RACE. TCRdb processed the 5' RACE reads again and assigns one entry to each CDR3 protein, with no DNA. In all, the sample yields under 150,000 distinct CDR3 sequences. Sequenced: naive CXCR3+ CD8+ T cells from blood. As for subset: CD45RO-CCR7+CD27+CD95- naive CD8+ T cells expressing CXCR3 (TNR3+). These receptors came from a human donor in good health. Some clones in this sample may be carry-over from other donors' samples.

The CDR3 here is CASSQGTGPYGYTF. The V call is TRBV4-1, the J call TRBJ1-2; absent DNA, TCRdb's TRBD1 call cannot be checked. The CDR3 loop spans 14 amino acids. Germline V gives CDR1 MGHRA, CDR2 YSYEKL.

V and J are TRBV5-1 and TRBJ2-7; TCRdb returns TRBD1, unconfirmable since there is no DNA. CDR3 length equals 13 residues. Germline loops: CDR1 SGHRS, CDR2 YFSETQ. The CDR3 is CASSYGTAYEQYF. Full variable domain (missing parts from reference TRBV5-1 and TRBJ2-7): KAGVTQTPRYLIKTRGQQVTLSCSPISGHRSVSWYQQTPGQGLQFLFEYFSETQRNKGNFPGRFSGRQFSNSRSEMNVSTLELGDSALYLCASSYGTAYEQYFGPGTRLTVT.

The CDR3 spells CASSRTGTPLRGTEAFF. The genes are TRBV7-3 and TRBJ1-1; TCRdb picks TRBD1, but there is no DNA to check that call. Germline values: CDR1 SGHTA, CDR2 FQGTGA. The CDR3 covers 17 residues.

The chain links TRBV7-6 to TRBJ2-7; TCRdb calls TRBD1, which cannot be checked without DNA. Germline CDR1 is SGHVS and CDR2 is FNYEAQ. The CDR3 is 14 amino acids. The CDR3: CASSDSGTGYEQYF.

The rearrangement links TRBV10-3 to TRBJ2-7; without DNA, the TCRdb call of TRBD1 cannot be checked. The CDR3 length is 16 residues. Germline CDR1 ENHRY, CDR2 SYGVKD. The CDR3 region is CAISDGQGLSSYEQYF.

The V and J genes are TRBV7-9 and TRBJ1-2. Per germline, CDR1 SEHNR and CDR2 FQNEAQ (reference sequence). CDR3 length equals 13 residues. The CDR3: CASSLDRLDGYTF.

This chain joins TRBV29-1 and TRBJ1-5; TCRdb reports TRBD1, a call that lacks DNA to check it against. Germline V lookup: CDR1 SQVTM, CDR2 ANQGSEA. CDR3 length: 15 amino acids. The CDR3 sequence is CSGGQGENSNQPQHF.

The chain recombines TRBV7-8 with TRBJ2-3; TCRdb designates TRBD2, a call that cannot be tested without DNA. The CDR3 has 11 residues. Looked up from germline, CDR1 is SGHVS and CDR2 is FQNEAQ. The CDR3 is CASRMAGTQYF.

This sequence joins TRBV7-9 and TRBJ2-7; the D call of TRBD1 rests on TCRdb alone, since no DNA is present to check it. Germline lookup yields CDR1 SEHNR and CDR2 FQNEAQ (reference sequence). The CDR3 loop spans 15 amino acids. The CDR3 protein is CASSPTGTGYHEQYF.

The chain combines TRBV20-1 with TRBJ2-7; the D gene TCRdb calls, TRBD1, cannot be checked with no DNA. Per germline, CDR1 DFQATT and CDR2 SNEGSKA (reference sequence). The CDR3 is made up of 15 amino acids. The CDR3 here is CSARAYRNSSYEQYF.

The chain joins TRBV11-2 to TRBJ2-7; absent DNA, TCRdb's TRBD2 call cannot be checked. CDR1 SGHAT and CDR2 FQNNGV come from the germline V gene. This CDR3 has 15 amino acids. The CDR3 here is CASSRGSGSYYEQYF.

This chain uses TRBV7-9 with TRBJ2-5; TCRdb indicates TRBD2, and absent DNA this call remains unverified. The CDR3 is made up of 16 amino acids. The germline gives CDR1 SEHNR, CDR2 FQNEAQ (reference sequence). CDR3 region: CASSLREGDFQETQYF.

The gene calls are TRBV28 and TRBJ2-5. CDR3 length: 15 residues. The germline V gene has CDR1 MDHEN and CDR2 SYDVKM. The CDR3 reads CASSPKASPQETQYF.